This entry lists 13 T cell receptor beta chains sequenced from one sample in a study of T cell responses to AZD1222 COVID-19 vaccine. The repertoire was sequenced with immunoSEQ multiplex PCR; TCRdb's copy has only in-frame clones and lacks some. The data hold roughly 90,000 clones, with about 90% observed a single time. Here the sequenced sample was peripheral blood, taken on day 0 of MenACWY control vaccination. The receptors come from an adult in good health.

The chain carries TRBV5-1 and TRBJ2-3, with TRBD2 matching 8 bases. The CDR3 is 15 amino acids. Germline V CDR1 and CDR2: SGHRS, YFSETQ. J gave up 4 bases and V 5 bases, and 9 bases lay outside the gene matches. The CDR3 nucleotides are TGCGCCAGCAGGGGGAGCGGGAGAGATGCAGATACGCAGTATTTT. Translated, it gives CASRGSGRDADTQYF. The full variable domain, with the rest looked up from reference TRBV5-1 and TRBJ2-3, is KAGVTQTPRYLIKTRGQQVTLSCSPISGHRSVSWYQQTPGQGLQFLFEYFSETQRNKGNFPGRFSGRQFSNSRSEMNVSTLELGDSALYLCASRGSGRDADTQYFGPGTRLTVL.

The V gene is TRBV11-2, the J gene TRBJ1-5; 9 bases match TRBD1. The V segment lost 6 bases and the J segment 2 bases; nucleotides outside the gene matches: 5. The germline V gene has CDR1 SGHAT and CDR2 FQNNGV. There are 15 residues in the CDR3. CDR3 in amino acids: CASSRQGVGNQPQHF. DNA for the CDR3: TGTGCCAGCAGTCGACAGGGGGTGGGCAATCAGCCCCAGCATTTT.

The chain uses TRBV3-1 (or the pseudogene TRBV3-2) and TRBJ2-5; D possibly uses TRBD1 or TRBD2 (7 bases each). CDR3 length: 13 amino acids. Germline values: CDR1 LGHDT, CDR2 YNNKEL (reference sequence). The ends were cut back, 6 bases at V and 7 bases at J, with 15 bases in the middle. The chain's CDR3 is CASSPRGEGTQYF. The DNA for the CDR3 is TGTGCCAGCAGTCCCAGGGGGGAGGGGACCCAGTACTTC.

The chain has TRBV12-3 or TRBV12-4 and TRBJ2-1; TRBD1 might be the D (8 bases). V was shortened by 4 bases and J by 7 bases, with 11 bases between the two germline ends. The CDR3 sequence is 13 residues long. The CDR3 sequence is CASSSQGGNEQFF. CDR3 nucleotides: TGTGCCAGCAGTTCACAGGGGGGGAATGAGCAGTTCTTC.

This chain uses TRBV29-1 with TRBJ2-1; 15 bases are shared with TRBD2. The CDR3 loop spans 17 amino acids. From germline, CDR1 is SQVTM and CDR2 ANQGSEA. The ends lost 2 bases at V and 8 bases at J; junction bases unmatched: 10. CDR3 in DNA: TGCAGCGTTGAATCAGGGGGACTAGCGGGAGGTCTCCATGAGCAGTTCTTC. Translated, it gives CSVESGGLAGGLHEQFF.

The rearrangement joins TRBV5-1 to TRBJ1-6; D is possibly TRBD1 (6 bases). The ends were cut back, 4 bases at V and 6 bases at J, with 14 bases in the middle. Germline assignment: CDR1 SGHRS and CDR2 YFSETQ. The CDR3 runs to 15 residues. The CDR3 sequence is CASSAWGPANSPLHF. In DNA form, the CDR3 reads TGCGCCAGCAGCGCATGGGGGCCCGCTAATTCACCCCTCCACTTT.

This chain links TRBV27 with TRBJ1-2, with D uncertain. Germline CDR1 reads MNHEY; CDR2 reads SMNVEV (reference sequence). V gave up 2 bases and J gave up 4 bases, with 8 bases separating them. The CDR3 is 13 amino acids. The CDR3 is CASSLGPLYGYTF. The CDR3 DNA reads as TGTGCCAGCAGTTTAGGACCGCTCTATGGCTACACCTTC.

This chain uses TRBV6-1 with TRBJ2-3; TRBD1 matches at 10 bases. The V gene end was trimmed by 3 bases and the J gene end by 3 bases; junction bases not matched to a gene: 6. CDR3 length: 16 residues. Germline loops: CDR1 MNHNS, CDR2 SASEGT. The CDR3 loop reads CASSEGPGQGTDTQYF. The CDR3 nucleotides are TGTGCCAGCAGTGAGGGGCCGGGACAGGGGACAGATACGCAGTATTTT.

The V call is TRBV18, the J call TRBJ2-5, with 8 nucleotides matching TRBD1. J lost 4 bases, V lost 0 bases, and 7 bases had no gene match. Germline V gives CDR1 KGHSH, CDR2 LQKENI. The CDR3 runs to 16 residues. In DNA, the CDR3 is TGTGCCAGCTCACCACCGGGGACAGGTGGAGTAGAGACCCAGTACTTC. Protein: CASSPPGTGGVETQYF.

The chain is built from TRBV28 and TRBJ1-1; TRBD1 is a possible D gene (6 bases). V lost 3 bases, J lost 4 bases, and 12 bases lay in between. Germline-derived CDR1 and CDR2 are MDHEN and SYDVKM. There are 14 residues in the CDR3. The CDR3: CASSFQGGRTEAFF. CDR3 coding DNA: TGTGCCAGCAGTTTCCAAGGGGGTCGCACTGAAGCTTTCTTT.

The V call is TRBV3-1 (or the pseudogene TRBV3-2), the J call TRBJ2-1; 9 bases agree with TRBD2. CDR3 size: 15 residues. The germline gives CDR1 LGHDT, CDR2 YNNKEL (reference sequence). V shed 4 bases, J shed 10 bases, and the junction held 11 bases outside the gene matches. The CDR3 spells CASSPHPGTSSEQFF. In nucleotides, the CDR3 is TGTGCCAGCAGCCCCCACCCCGGGACTAGCAGCGAGCAGTTCTTC.

CDR3 in amino acids: CASGLSGNTIYF. The CDR3 nucleotides read TGTGCTAGTGGCCTCTCTGGAAACACCATATATTTT. This rearrangement joins TRBV12-5 to TRBJ1-3; D is ambiguous. This CDR3 contains 12 residues. Between the trimmed V and J ends, which lost 6 bases and 0 bases, there was a span of 3 bases. CDR1 is LGHNT, CDR2 FRNRAP, per germline.

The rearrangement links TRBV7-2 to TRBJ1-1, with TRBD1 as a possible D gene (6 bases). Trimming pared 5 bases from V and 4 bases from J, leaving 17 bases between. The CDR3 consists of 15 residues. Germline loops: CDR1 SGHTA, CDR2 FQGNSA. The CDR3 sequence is CASSEIGTRTTEAFF. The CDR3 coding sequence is TGTGCCAGCAGCGAAATCGGGACACGGACCACTGAAGCTTTCTTT.